The clone carrying this T cell receptor (beta chain) turned up a few times. What it binds is unknown. The sample belongs to a study of T cell responses to AZD1222 COVID-19 vaccine. Broader study findings: There were vaccine-associated CD4 TCRs across spike, dominant at 160-218 and 743-854. When two AZD1222 doses had been given, Spike-specific TCR breadth and depth rose. All repertoire sampling was performed exclusively after the peak T cell response.

Clones were read by immunoSEQ multiplex PCR, and TCRdb kept only the in-frame ones, dropping some. The table shows some 96,000 clones, with around nine tenths occurring only once. V was shortened by 6 bases and J by 2 bases, with 10 bases between the two germline ends. This CDR3 has 14 residues. Germline CDR1 and CDR2: LGHDT and YNNKEL (reference sequence). Sequencing was performed on peripheral blood, taken on day 0 of AZD1222 vaccination. J is TRBJ2-2 and V is TRBV3-1 (or the pseudogene TRBV3-2), with D uncertain. The TCR was taken from an adult in good health. The CDR3 reads CASRAQPNTGELFF. The CDR3 DNA is TGTGCCAGCAGGGCACAGCCTAACACCGGGGAGCTGTTTTTT.